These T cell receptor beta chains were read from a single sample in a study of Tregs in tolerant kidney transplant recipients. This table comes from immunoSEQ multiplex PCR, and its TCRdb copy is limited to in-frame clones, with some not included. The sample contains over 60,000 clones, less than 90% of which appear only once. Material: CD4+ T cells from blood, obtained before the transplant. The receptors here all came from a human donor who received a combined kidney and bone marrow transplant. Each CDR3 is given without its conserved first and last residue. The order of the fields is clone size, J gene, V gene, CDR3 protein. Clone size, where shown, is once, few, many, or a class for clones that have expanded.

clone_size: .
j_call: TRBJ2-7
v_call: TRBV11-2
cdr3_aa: ASSTYGGGTYEQY

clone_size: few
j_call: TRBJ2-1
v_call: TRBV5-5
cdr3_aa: ASGGHKEYNEQF

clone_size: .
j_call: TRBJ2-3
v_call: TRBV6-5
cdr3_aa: ASSYVLAGGLDTQY

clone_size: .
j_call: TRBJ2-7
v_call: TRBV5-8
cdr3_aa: ASSRGTGGFYEQY

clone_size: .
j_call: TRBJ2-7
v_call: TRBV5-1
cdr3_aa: ASSLSVGSYEQY

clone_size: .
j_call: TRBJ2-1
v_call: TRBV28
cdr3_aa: ASRTGLAGAGSYNEQF

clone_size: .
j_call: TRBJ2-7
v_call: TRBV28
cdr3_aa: ASRSTGDGYEQY

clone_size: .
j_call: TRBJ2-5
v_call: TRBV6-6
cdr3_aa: ASRRPGDFGTQY

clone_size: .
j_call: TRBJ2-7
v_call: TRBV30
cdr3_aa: AWGAGQASGKQY

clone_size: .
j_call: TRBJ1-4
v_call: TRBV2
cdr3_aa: ASSEHRAATNEKLF

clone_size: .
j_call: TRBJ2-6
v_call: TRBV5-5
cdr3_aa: ASSFSMPSGANVLT

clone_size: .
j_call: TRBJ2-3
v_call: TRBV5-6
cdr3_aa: ASSLGSGRSTDTQY

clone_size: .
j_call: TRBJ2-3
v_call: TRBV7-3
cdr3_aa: ASSLIGDTSTDTQY

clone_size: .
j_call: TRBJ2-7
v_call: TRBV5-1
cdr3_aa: ASSYLGAGEQY

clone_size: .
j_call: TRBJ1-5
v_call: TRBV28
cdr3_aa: ASRKPGQTSNQPQH

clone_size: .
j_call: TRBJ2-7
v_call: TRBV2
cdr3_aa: APAREPGLAGSSYEQY

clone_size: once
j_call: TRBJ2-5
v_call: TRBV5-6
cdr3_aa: ASSLPQTQETQY

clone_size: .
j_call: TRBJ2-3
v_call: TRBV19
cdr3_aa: ASSGDTDTQY

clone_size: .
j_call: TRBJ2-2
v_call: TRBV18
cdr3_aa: ASSPDWDRGTGELF

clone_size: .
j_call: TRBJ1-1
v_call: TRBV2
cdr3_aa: ASSEQARNTEAF

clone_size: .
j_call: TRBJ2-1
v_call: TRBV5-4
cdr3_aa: ASSGSYEQF

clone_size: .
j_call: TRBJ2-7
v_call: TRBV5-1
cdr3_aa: ASSLDVGVSYEQY

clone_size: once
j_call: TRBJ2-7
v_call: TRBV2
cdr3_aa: AYGGGGPYEQY

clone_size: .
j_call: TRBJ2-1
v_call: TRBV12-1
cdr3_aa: GSVGEGRNEQF

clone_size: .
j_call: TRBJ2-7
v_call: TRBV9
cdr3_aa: ASSVGRTGDGEQY

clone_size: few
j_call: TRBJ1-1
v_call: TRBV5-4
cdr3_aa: ASTTEPVGEAF

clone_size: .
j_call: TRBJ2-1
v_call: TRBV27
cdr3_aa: ASKLAAGTYNEQF

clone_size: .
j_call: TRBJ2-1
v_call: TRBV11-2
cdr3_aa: ASSLAGQKAGANNEQF

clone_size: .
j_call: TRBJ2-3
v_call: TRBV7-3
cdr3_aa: ASSLGRADTQY

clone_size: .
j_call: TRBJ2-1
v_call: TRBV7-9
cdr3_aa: ASPTKQEGEQF

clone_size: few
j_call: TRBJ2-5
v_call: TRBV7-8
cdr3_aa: ASSTQRGTGSRRGQETQY

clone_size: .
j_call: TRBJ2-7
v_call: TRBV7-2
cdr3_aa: ASSLGADTYEQY

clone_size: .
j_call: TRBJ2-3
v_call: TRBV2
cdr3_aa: ASSGTSGRADTQY

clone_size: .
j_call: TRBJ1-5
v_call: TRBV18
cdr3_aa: ASSPTGLTNQPQH

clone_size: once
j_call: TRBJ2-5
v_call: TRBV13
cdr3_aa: ASSSQGRGYQETQY

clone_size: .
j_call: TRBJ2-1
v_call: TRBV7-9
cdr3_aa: ASSIQGSGEQF

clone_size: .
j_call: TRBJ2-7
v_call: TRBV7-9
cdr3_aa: ASSPGASGSYEQY

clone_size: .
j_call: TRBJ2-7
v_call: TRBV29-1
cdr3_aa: SVLGLADSYEQY

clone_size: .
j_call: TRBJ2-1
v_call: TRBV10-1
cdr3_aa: ASSMASGLGGEQF

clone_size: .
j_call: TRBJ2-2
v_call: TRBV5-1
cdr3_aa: ASSPFTGSTGELF

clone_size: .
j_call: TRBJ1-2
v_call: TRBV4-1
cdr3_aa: ASSQPLTGYGYT

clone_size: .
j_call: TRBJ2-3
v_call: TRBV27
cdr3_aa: ASTLKGYDRTSTDTQY